Shown below are 3 T cell receptor beta chains from a single sample sequenced in a study of blood T cell repertoires in COVID-19. Clones were sequenced by immunoSEQ multiplex PCR, and TCRdb holds only the in-frame ones, with some missing. The table includes 150,000 to 200,000 clones, over 80% detected once. Sequencing was performed on peripheral blood. These receptors originate from a woman in her fifties or sixties with acute or convalescent COVID-19.

The genes are TRBV14 and TRBJ2-7, with D possibly being TRBD2 (5 bases). There are 14 residues in the CDR3. V was pared by 4 bases and J by 0 bases, with 10 bases between. CDR1 SGHDN and CDR2 FVKESK come from the germline V gene. The chain's CDR3 is CASSLGGLSYEQYF. The CDR3, as DNA: TGTGCCAGCAGCCTAGGAGGACTCTCCTACGAGCAGTACTTC. The whole variable domain, filled in from reference TRBV14 and TRBJ2-7, reads EAGVTQFPSHSVIEKGQTVTLRCDPISGHDNLYWYRRVMGKEIKFLLHFVKESKQDESGMPNNRFLAERTGGTYSTLKVQPAELEDSGVYFCASSLGGLSYEQYFGPGTRLTVT.

This clone was seen more than once but under ten times. The rearrangement joins TRBV3-1 (or the pseudogene TRBV3-2) to TRBJ1-3; no firm D call. Germline V gives CDR1 LGHDT, CDR2 YNNKEL (reference sequence). The V and J ends lost 4 bases and 4 bases respectively, with 14 bases between them. The CDR3 is 15 amino acids. In DNA, the CDR3 is TGTGCCAGCAGCCTACCATCGAGGAAAGGAAACACCATATATTTT. Translation gives CASSLPSRKGNTIYF.

The CDR3 loop is CASSMSRQGRGNQPQHF. The CDR3, as DNA: TGTGCCAGTAGTATGTCTAGGCAGGGTCGAGGCAATCAGCCCCAGCATTTT. The J gene is TRBJ1-5, the V gene TRBV19, with D possibly matching TRBD1 (5 bases). Per germline, CDR1 LNHDA and CDR2 SQIVND (reference sequence). The CDR3 is 17 residues long. Trimming stripped 3 bases from V and 2 bases from J, with 17 bases between.